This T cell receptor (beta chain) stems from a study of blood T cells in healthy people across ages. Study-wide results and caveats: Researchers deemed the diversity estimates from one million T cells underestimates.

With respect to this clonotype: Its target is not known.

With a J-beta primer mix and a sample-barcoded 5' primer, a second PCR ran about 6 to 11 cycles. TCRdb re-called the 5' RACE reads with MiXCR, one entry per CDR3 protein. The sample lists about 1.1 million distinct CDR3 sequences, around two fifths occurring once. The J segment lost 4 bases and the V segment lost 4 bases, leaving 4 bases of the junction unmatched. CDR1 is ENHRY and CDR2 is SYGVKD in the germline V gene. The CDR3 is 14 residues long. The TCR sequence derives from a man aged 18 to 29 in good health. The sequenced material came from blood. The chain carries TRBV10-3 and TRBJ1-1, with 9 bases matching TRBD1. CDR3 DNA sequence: TGTGCCATCAGTGGGGGACAGGGCGGCACTGAAGCTTTCTTT. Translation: CAISGGQGGTEAFF.